These T cell receptor beta chains were read from a single sample in a study of blood T cell repertoires in COVID-19. Assay used: immunoSEQ multiplex PCR; TCRdb lists only in-frame clones, some missing. This sample yields over 60,000 clones, of which nearly 90% are seen a single time; 4.5% to 5% belongs to the top ten. Sequencing input: peripheral blood. The receptor source for this set is a woman between 45 and 65 years old with active COVID-19. The CDR3 runs from the conserved cysteine through the conserved F or W. D genes are given only for firm matches. Some rows have no size entry. The others give once, few or many, or a class for an expanded clone.

D gene,V gene,J gene,clone size,CDR3 protein,CDR3 DNA
.,TRBV19,TRBJ1-2,.,CASSINGGGYGYTF,TGTGCCAGTAGTATCAACGGGGGAGGCTATGGCTACACCTTC
.,TRBV19,TRBJ1-1,.,CASSMGAEAFF,TGTGCCAGTAGTATGGGAGCTGAAGCTTTCTTT
TRBD2,TRBV24-1,TRBJ2-3,.,CATSNPAGGDPDTQYF,TGTGCCACCAGTAATCCGGCGGGAGGCGATCCAGATACGCAGTATTTT
TRBD1,TRBV13,TRBJ1-2,.,CASSETGGYGYTF,TGTGCCAGCAGCGAGACAGGGGGCTATGGCTACACCTTC
.,TRBV18,TRBJ1-6,.,CASSPMSSYNSPLHF,TGTGCCAGCTCACCAATGAGCTCCTATAATTCACCCCTCCACTTT
.,TRBV13,TRBJ1-2,.,CASSLEADRLLYGYTF,TGTGCCAGCAGCTTAGAGGCCGACAGGCTCCTCTATGGCTACACCTTC
TRBD1,TRBV7-9,TRBJ2-2,.,CASSPQGASTGELFF,TGTGCCAGCAGTCCACAGGGGGCGAGCACCGGGGAGCTGTTTTTT
TRBD1,TRBV11-1,TRBJ1-1,.,CASSSKDRANTEAFF,TGTGCCAGCAGCTCTAAGGACAGGGCGAACACTGAAGCTTTCTTT
TRBD2,TRBV7-3,TRBJ2-5,.,CASSQTGTSGRETQYF,TGTGCCAGCAGCCAAACCGGGACTAGCGGGAGAGAGACCCAGTACTTC
TRBD2,TRBV6-2/TRBV6-3,TRBJ2-2,.,CASSYSVAGNTGELFF,TGTGCCAGCAGTTACTCGGTAGCGGGTAACACCGGGGAGCTGTTTTTT
.,TRBV7-8,TRBJ1-6,.,CASQESHSLNNSPLHF,TGTGCCAGTCAGGAATCACACAGTCTCAATAATTCACCCCTCCACTTT
.,TRBV15,TRBJ1-2,.,CATSNPGASYGYTF,TGTGCCACCAGCAACCCGGGTGCGAGCTATGGCTACACCTTC
TRBD1,TRBV3-1/TRBV3-2,TRBJ2-2,.,CASSRWDRGDTGELFF,TGTGCCAGCAGCCGTTGGGACAGGGGAGACACCGGGGAGCTGTTTTTT
.,TRBV30,TRBJ2-2,.,CAWSSSRHGELFF,TGTGCCTGGAGTTCTTCGCGGCACGGGGAGCTGTTTTTT
TRBD1,TRBV28,TRBJ1-5,.,CASSTTGRQGGQPQHF,TGTGCCAGCAGTACGACGGGACGCCAGGGGGGTCAGCCCCAGCATTTT
.,TRBV11-2,TRBJ1-1,.,CASSLGASDTEAFF,TGTGCCAGCAGCTTAGGGGCTTCCGACACTGAAGCTTTCTTT
.,TRBV5-6,TRBJ1-1,.,CASSPLTGSTEAFF,TGTGCCAGCAGCCCCCTTACTGGTAGCACTGAAGCTTTCTTT
.,TRBV29-1,TRBJ1-2,.,CSVGAPLVDGYTF,TGCAGCGTTGGGGCTCCCCTTGTCGATGGCTACACCTTC
TRBD1,TRBV5-1,TRBJ2-7,.,CASSERQQGAREQYF,TGCGCCAGCAGCGAGAGGCAACAGGGGGCTCGGGAGCAGTACTTC
TRBD1,TRBV27,TRBJ2-7,.,CASKGTGGLYEQYF,TGTGCCAGCAAAGGGACAGGGGGCCTCTACGAGCAGTACTTC
TRBD1,TRBV28,TRBJ2-4,.,CASSLTGVIQYF,TGTGCCAGCAGCCTGACAGGGGTCATTCAGTACTTC
TRBD2,TRBV30,TRBJ2-7,.,CACGGLAGYYEQYF,TGTGCCTGCGGGGGACTAGCGGGTTACTACGAGCAGTACTTC
.,TRBV19,TRBJ1-1,once,CASPLVEVNTEAFF,TGTGCCAGTCCCCTTGTGGAGGTGAACACTGAAGCTTTCTTT
.,TRBV19,TRBJ1-1,.,CASSVRMDEAFF,TGTGCCAGTAGTGTGCGGATGGATGAAGCTTTCTTT
TRBD2,TRBV6-5,TRBJ2-7,once,CASSYETSGGYEQYF,TGTGCCAGCAGTTACGAAACTAGCGGAGGATACGAGCAGTACTTC
TRBD2,TRBV7-2,TRBJ2-3,.,CASSLLAGGPADTQYF,TGTGCCAGCAGCTTGTTGGCGGGAGGGCCGGCAGATACGCAGTATTTT
TRBD1,TRBV6-2/TRBV6-3,TRBJ2-3,.,CASSWVRATGGERDTDTQYF,TGTGCCAGCAGTTGGGTGCGCGCGACAGGGGGAGAGCGGGACACAGATACGCAGTATTTT
.,TRBV5-8,TRBJ2-2,.,CASSLGQGPTGELFF,TGTGCCAGCAGCTTGGGGCAGGGGCCCACCGGGGAGCTGTTTTTT
.,TRBV5-1,TRBJ1-1,.,CASSLLENTEAFF,TGCGCCAGCAGCTTGTTAGAGAACACTGAAGCTTTCTTT
TRBD2,TRBV7-2,TRBJ2-3,.,CASSLRAGVQDTQYF,TGTGCCAGCAGCCTTAGGGCGGGAGTGCAGGATACGCAGTATTTT
TRBD1,TRBV7-8,TRBJ1-6,.,CASSHDRDPYNSPLHF,TGTGCCAGCAGTCACGACAGGGACCCATATAATTCACCCCTCCACTTT
TRBD1,TRBV5-6,TRBJ1-6,.,CASSFGTGKVNSPLHF,TGTGCCAGCAGTTTCGGGACAGGGAAAGTCAATTCACCCCTCCACTTT
TRBD2,TRBV2,TRBJ2-5,.,CASTGGGLWETQYF,TGTGCCAGCACCGGGGGGGGACTTTGGGAGACCCAGTACTTC
.,TRBV19,TRBJ2-7,.,CASSPVPRASDSYEQYF,TGTGCCAGTAGTCCCGTTCCTCGGGCTAGCGACTCCTACGAGCAGTACTTC
.,TRBV7-9,TRBJ1-4,.,CASSLGATATNEKLFF,TGTGCCAGCAGCTTGGGCGCAACAGCAACTAATGAAAAACTGTTTTTT
.,TRBV15,TRBJ2-3,.,CASTGALGTDTQYF,TGTGCCAGTACAGGAGCCCTTGGCACAGATACGCAGTATTTT
.,TRBV6-5,TRBJ2-7,once,CASSNLNLGVYEQYF,TGTGCCAGCAGTAACCTTAACCTGGGCGTCTACGAGCAGTACTTC
TRBD2,TRBV6-4,TRBJ2-2,.,CASSAGLAGVGGELFF,TGTGCCAGCAGTGCGGGACTAGCGGGAGTTGGCGGGGAGCTGTTTTTT
TRBD2,TRBV28,TRBJ2-1,.,CASSSSGSYNEQFF,TGTGCCAGCAGTTCTAGCGGGTCCTACAATGAGCAGTTCTTC
.,TRBV18,TRBJ1-6,once,CASSPKGATGSYNSPLHF,TGTGCCAGCTCACCAAAAGGCGCTACAGGCTCCTATAATTCACCCCTCCACTTT